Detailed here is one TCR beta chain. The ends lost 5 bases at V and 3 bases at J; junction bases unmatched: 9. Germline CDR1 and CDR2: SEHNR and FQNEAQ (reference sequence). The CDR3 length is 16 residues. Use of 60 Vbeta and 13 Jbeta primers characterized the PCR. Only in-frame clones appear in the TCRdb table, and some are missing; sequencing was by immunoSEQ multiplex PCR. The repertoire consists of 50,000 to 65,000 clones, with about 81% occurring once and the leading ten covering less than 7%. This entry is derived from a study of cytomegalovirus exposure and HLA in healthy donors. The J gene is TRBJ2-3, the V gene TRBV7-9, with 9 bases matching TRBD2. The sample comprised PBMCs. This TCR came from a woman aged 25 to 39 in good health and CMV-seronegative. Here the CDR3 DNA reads TGTGCCAGCAGCCCGGCCCCTAGCGGGATAACAGATACGCAGTATTTT. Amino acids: CASSPAPSGITDTQYF.